This TCR beta chain was captured by sequencing in a study of blood T cells in healthy people across ages. Comment on this clonotype: Its antigen is not known.

Overall study results and limits: Researchers report that TCR beta diversity correlated strongly with naive T cell percentage.

CDR3 length equals 14 residues. Germline V gives CDR1 MNHEY, CDR2 SVGEGT. V gave up 2 bases and J gave up 2 bases, with 9 bases separating them. Sample-barcoded 5' priming and a J-beta primer mix drove a second PCR of 7 to 11 cycles. TCRdb called the 5' RACE reads again in MiXCR, with one record for every CDR3 protein. The sample has fewer than 2 million distinct CDR3 sequences; roughly 43% are singletons. Input material: blood. The origin of this receptor is a human donor in good health. The chain couples TRBV6-2 or TRBV6-3 to TRBJ2-5, with a tentative D call TRBD1 (6 bases). Written as DNA, the CDR3 is TGTGCCAGCAGTTACCAGGGGACACAAGAGACCCAGTACTTC. Protein product: CASSYQGTQETQYF.